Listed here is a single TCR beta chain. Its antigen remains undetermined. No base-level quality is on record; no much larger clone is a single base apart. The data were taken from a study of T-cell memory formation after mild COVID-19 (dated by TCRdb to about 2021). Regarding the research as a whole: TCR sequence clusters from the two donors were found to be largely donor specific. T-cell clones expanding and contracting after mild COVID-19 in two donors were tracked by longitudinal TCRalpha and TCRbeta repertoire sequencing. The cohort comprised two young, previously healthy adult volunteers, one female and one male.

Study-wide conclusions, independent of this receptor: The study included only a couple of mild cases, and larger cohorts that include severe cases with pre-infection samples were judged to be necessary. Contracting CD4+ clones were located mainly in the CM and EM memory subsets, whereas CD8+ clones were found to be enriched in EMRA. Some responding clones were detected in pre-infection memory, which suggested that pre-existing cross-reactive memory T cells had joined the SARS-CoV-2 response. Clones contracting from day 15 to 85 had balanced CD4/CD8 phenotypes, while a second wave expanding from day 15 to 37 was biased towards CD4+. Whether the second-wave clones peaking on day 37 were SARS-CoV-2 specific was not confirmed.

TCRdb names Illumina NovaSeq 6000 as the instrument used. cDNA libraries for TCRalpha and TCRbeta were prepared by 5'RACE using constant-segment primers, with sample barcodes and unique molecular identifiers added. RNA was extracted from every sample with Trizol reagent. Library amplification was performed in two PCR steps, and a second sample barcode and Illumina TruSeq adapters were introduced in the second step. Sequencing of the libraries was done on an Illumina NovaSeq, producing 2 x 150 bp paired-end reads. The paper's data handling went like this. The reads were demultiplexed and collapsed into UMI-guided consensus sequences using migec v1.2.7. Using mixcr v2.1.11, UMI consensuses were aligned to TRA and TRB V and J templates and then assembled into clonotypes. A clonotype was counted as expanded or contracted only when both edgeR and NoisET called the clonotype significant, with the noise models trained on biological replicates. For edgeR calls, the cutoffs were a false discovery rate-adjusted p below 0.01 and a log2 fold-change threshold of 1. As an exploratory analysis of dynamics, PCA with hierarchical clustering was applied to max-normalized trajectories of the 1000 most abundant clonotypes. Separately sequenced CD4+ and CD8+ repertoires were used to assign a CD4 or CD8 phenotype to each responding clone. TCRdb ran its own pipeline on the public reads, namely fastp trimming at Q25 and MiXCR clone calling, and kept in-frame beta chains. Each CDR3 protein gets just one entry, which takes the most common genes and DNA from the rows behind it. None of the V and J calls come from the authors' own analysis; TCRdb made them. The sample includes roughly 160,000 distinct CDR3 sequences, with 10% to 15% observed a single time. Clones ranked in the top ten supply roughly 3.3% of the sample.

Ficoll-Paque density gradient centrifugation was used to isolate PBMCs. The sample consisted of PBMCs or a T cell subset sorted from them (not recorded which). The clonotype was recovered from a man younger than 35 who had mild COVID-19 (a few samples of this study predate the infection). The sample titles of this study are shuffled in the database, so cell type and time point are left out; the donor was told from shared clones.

The DNA reads TGTGCCAGCAGCTTAGACGTGGATGAGCAGTTCTTC. This codes for CASSLDVDEQFF. This sequence uses TRBV11-2 and TRBJ2-1; there is no confident call for the D gene. The germline V gene sets CDR1 to SGHAT and CDR2 to FQNNGV. The CDR3 starts with the cysteine, ends with the phenylalanine, and has 12 residues. CDR3 DNA only is kept here, 36 bases in frame from base 1. V gives up 0 bases and J gives up 8 bases, and the segment between their germline ends measures 5 bases.